This TCR beta chain was retrieved from a study of T cell repertoires in cytomegalovirus infection. Between the trimmed V and J ends, which lost 0 bases and 2 bases, there was a span of 10 bases. The CDR3 runs 14 residues. CDR1 GTSNPN and CDR2 SVGIG come from the germline V gene (reference sequence). One entry per CDR3 protein, called by TCRdb with MiXCR from the reads. The sample lists about 240,000 distinct CDR3 sequences; approximately 13% were seen once. The V and J genes are TRBV30 and TRBJ1-1; no clear D. Sample: PBMCs. The source of this sequence is a human donor in good health (CMV status not recorded). Some clones in this sample may be carry-over from other donors' samples. CDR3 residues: CAWSVLVSNTEAFF. The CDR3 coding sequence is TGTGCCTGGAGTGTACTTGTCAGTAACACTGAAGCTTTCTTT.